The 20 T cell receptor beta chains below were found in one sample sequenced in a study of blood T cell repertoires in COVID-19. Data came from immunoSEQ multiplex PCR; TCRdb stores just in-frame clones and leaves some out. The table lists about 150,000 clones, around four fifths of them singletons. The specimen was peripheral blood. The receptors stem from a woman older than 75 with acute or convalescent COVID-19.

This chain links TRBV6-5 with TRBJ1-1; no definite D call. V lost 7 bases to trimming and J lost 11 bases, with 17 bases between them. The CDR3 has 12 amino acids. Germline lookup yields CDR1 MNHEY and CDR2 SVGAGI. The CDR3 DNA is TGTGCCAGCAACGATGTAGGCAGAGGCGCTTTCTTT. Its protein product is CASNDVGRGAFF.

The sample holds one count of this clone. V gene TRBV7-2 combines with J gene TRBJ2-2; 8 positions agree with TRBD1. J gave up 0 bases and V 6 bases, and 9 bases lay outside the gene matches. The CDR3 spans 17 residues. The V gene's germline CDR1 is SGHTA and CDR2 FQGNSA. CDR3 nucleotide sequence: TGTGCCAGCAGACTAAGGACAGGGAGCGCGAACACCGGGGAGCTGTTTTTT. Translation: CASRLRTGSANTGELFF.

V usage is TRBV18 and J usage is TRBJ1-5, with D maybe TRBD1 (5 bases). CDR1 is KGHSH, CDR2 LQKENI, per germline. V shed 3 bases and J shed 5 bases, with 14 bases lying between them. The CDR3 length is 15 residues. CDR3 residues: CASSPHPGLDQPQHF. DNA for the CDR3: TGTGCCAGCTCACCGCACCCGGGACTAGATCAGCCCCAGCATTTT. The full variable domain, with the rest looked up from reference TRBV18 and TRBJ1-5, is NAGVMQNPRHLVRRRGQEARLRCSPMKGHSHVYWYRQLPEEGLKFMVYLQKENIIDESGMPKERFSAEFPKEGPSILRIQQVVRGDSAAYFCASSPHPGLDQPQHFGDGTRLSIL.

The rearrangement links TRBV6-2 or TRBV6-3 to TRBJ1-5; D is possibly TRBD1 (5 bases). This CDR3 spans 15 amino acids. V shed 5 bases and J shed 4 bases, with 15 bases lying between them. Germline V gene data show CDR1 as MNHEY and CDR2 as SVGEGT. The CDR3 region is CASSLDAGGNQPQHF. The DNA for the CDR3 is TGTGCCAGCAGTCTGGACGCCGGGGGGAATCAGCCCCAGCATTTT.

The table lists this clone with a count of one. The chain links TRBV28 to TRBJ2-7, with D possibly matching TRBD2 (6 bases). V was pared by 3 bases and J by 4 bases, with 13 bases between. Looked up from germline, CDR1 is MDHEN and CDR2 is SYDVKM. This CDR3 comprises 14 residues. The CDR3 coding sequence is TGTGCCAGCAGTTTTGGGACGGGAGTTTACGAGCAGTACTTC. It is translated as CASSFGTGVYEQYF.

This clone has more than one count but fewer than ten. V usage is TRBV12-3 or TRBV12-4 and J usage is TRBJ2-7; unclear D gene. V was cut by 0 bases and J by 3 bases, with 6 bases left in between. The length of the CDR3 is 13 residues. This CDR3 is CASSLAILYEQYF. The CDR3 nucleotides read TGTGCCAGCAGTTTAGCTATTCTCTACGAGCAGTACTTC.

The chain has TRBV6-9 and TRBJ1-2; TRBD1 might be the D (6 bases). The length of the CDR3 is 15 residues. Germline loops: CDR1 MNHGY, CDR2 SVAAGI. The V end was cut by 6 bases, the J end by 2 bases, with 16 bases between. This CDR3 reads CASSHGTPLNYGYTF. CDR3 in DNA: TGTGCCAGCAGCCACGGGACACCCCTGAACTATGGCTACACCTTC.

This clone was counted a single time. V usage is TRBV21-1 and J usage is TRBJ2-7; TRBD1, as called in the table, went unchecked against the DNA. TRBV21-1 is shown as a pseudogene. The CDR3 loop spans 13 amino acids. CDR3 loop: CASSPWTRYEQYF. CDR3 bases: TGTGCCAGCAGCCCCTGGACACGCTACGAGCAGTACTTC.

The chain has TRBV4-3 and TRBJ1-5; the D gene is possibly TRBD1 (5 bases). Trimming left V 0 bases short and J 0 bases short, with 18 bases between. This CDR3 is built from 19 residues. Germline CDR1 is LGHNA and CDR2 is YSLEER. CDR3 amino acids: CASSQDAPGIRISNQPQHF. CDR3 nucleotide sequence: TGCGCCAGCAGCCAAGACGCGCCAGGGATCCGGATTAGCAATCAGCCCCAGCATTTT.

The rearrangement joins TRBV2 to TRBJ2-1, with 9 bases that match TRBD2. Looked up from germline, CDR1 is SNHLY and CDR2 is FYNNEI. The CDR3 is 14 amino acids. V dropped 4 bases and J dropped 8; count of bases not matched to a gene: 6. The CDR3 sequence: CASSVAGGTYEQFF. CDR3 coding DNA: TGTGCCAGCAGTGTTGCGGGGGGGACGTATGAGCAGTTCTTC.

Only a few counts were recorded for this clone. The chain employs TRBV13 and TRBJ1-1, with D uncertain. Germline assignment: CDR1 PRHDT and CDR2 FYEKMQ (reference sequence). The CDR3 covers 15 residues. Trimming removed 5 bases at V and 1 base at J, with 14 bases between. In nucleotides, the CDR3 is TGTGCCAGCAGCCTCCCGGGAGAGACGAACACTGAAGCTTTCTTT. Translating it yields CASSLPGETNTEAFF.

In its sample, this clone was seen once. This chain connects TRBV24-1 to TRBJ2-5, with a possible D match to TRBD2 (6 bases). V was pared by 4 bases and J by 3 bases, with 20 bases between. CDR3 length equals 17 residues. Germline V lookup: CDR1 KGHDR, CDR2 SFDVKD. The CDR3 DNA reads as TGTGCCACCAGTGACGGGGGACTTTCAAGGAGAAAAGAGACCCAGTACTTC. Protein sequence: CATSDGGLSRRKETQYF.

This CDR3 is CASSEGRQREQYF. CDR3 DNA sequence: TGTGCCAGCAGTGAAGGGCGGCAGAGGGAGCAGTACTTC. This rearrangement joins TRBV6-1 to TRBJ2-7, with no clear D. This CDR3 has 13 amino acids. V was shortened by 1 base and J by 7 bases, with 11 bases between the two germline ends. Germline CDR1 MNHNS, CDR2 SASEGT.

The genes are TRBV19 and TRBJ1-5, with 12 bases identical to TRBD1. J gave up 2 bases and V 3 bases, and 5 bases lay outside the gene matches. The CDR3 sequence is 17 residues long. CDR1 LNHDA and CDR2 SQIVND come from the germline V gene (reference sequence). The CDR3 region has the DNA TGTGCCAGTAGTATTGGGACAGGGGGCCTCGGCAATCAGCCCCAGCATTTT. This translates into CASSIGTGGLGNQPQHF.

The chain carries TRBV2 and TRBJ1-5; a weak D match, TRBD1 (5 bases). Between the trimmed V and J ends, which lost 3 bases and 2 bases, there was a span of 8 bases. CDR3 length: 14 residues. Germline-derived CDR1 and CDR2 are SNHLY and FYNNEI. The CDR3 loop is CASSDKGGNQPQHF. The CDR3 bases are TGTGCCAGCAGTGATAAAGGGGGCAATCAGCCCCAGCATTTT.

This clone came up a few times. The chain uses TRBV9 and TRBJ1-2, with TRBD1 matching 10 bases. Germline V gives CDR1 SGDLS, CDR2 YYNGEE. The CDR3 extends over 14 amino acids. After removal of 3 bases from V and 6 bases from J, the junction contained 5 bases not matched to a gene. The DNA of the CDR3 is TGTGCCAGCAGCGCGCAAGGACAGGGGGATGGCTACACCTTC. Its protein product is CASSAQGQGDGYTF.

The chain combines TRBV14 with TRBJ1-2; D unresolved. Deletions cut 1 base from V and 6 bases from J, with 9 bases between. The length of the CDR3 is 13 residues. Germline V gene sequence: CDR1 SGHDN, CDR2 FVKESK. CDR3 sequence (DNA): TGTGCCAGCAGCCAAGTCAGAGGCCATGGCTACACCTTC. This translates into CASSQVRGHGYTF. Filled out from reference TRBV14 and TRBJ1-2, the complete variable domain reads EAGVTQFPSHSVIEKGQTVTLRCDPISGHDNLYWYRRVMGKEIKFLLHFVKESKQDESGMPNNRFLAERTGGTYSTLKVQPAELEDSGVYFCASSQVRGHGYTFGSGTRLTVV.

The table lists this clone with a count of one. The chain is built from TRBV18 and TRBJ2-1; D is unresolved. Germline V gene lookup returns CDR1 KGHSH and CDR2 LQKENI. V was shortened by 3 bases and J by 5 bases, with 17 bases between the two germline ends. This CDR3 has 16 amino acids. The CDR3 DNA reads TGTGCCAGCTCACCTTGGGCAGGTGACCGGAACAATGAGCAGTTCTTC. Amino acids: CASSPWAGDRNNEQFF.

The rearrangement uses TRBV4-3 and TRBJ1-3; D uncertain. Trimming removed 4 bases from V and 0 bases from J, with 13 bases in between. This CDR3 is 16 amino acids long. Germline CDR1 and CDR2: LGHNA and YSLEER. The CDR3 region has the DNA TGCGCCAGCAGCCCCGGGGAGGGTTACTCTGGAAACACCATATATTTT. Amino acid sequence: CASSPGEGYSGNTIYF.

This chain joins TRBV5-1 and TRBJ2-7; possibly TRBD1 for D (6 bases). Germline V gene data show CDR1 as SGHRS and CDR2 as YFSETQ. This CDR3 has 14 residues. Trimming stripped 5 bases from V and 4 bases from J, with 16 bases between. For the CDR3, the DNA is TGCGCCAGCAGTCGATCCGGGACATCTTACGAGCAGTACTTC. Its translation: CASSRSGTSYEQYF.